This entry concerns a single TCR beta chain. The method was immunoSEQ multiplex PCR; TCRdb's version includes in-frame clones alone and lacks a portion of them. The data show roughly 28,000 clones, with around nine tenths seen just once and over 1% held by the top ten. Germline CDR1 is LGHNA and CDR2 is YSLEER. Losses at the gene ends were 0 bases for V and 0 bases for J; bases not matched to a gene: 14. The CDR3 contains 20 residues. These data are taken from a study of T cell responses to AZD1222 COVID-19 vaccine. The source material was peripheral blood, sampled on day 0 of AZD1222 vaccination. The chain links TRBV4-3 to TRBJ2-7, with 10 nucleotides matching TRBD1. This sequence originates from an adult in good health. Written as DNA, the CDR3 is TGCGCCAGCAGCCAAGATCTGGGGACAGGGGCGATCGGGGGCTCCTACGAGCAGTACTTC. The encoded protein is CASSQDLGTGAIGGSYEQYF.